Listed below are T cell receptor beta chains from one sample, sequenced in a study of T cell responses to AZD1222 COVID-19 vaccine. Libraries were prepared by immunoSEQ multiplex PCR; TCRdb keeps only in-frame clonotypes and omits some of them. The sample carries 72,000 or so clones, around 90% recorded once. The source material was peripheral blood, sampled on day 0 of AZD1222 vaccination. Receptors were obtained from an adult in good health. The CDR3 runs from the conserved cysteine through the conserved F or W. A D gene is named only where the DNA matches it firmly. Only part of the rows carry a size: once, few, many, or a class if the clone is expanded.

TRBD1	TRBJ1-5	once	16	TRBV6-5	CASSSGQGYSNQPQHF	TGTGCCAGCAGTTCGGGACAGGGGTATAGCAATCAGCCCCAGCATTTT
TRBD1	TRBJ2-7	NA	13	TRBV6-5	CASNRDSYYEQYF	TGTGCCAGCAACCGGGACAGCTACTACGAGCAGTACTTC
NA	TRBJ1-1	NA	17	TRBV19	CARSSGAETRMNTEAFF	TGTGCCAGATCCTCGGGGGCTGAGACTAGAATGAACACTGAAGCTTTCTTT
TRBD1	TRBJ1-1	NA	16	TRBV6-4	CASIRDRAFTNTEAFF	TGTGCCAGCATTCGGGACAGGGCGTTTACGAACACTGAAGCTTTCTTT
NA	TRBJ2-1	NA	15	TRBV24-1	CATSGGAAGYNEQFF	TGTGCCACCAGTGGGGGGGCAGCAGGCTACAATGAGCAGTTCTTC
NA	TRBJ1-2	once	12	TRBV12-5	CASGEGHDGYTF	TGTGCTAGTGGGGAGGGACATGATGGCTACACCTTC
TRBD2	TRBJ2-7	NA	16	TRBV5-6	CASSSGVQRDPYEQYF	TGTGCCAGCAGCTCGGGGGTCCAGCGGGACCCCTACGAGCAGTACTTC
NA	TRBJ2-7	NA	11	TRBV6-5	CASSSGAEQYF	TGTGCCAGCAGCTCAGGGGCCGAGCAGTACTTC
TRBD1	TRBJ1-1	NA	14	TRBV30	CAWSRDSQSTEAFF	TGTGCCTGGAGCCGGGACAGTCAGAGCACTGAAGCTTTCTTT
NA	TRBJ2-5	NA	13	TRBV30	CAWSGGAVETQYF	TGTGCCTGGAGTGGGGGGGCAGTGGAGACCCAGTACTTC
NA	TRBJ1-4	once	13	TRBV12-3/TRBV12-4	CASSLPGGKKLFF	TGTGCCAGCAGTCTCCCGGGGGGTAAAAAACTGTTTTTT
NA	TRBJ1-2	NA	13	TRBV27	CASSFSGSGGYTF	TGTGCCAGCAGTTTCTCGGGGAGCGGTGGCTACACCTTC
NA	TRBJ1-3	NA	15	TRBV5-8	CASGRDAAAGNTIYF	TGTGCCAGCGGACGGGACGCAGCGGCCGGAAACACCATATATTTT
TRBD1	TRBJ1-6	NA	13	TRBV10-3	CAIGTGVESPLHF	TGTGCCATCGGAACAGGGGTCGAGTCACCCCTCCACTTT
NA	TRBJ1-5	NA	17	TRBV19	CASSTEGGGSSNQPQHF	TGTGCCAGTAGTACCGAAGGTGGAGGGAGCAGCAATCAGCCCCAGCATTTT
TRBD2	TRBJ2-3	NA	14	TRBV25-1	CASRLAGGVETQYF	TGTGCCAGCAGGTTAGCGGGGGGCGTAGAAACGCAGTATTTT
TRBD2	TRBJ2-3	NA	16	TRBV7-3	CASRPGLAGVADTQYF	TGTGCCAGCAGGCCCGGGCTAGCGGGTGTGGCAGATACGCAGTATTTT
NA	TRBJ2-3	NA	15	TRBV6-2/TRBV6-3	CASSYFSGETDTQYF	TGTGCCAGCAGTTACTTCTCCGGAGAGACAGATACGCAGTATTTT
TRBD1	TRBJ1-6	NA	17	TRBV5-8	CASSSQGASVGDSPLHF	TGTGCCAGCAGCTCTCAGGGGGCCTCGGTCGGTGATTCACCCCTCCACTTT
TRBD2	TRBJ2-3	NA	17	TRBV4-1	CASGLRTSGGASDTQYF	TGCGCCAGCGGATTGAGAACTAGCGGGGGGGCGTCAGATACGCAGTATTTT
NA	TRBJ1-1	NA	11	TRBV30	CAWSPQEEAFF	TGTGCCTGGAGCCCCCAGGAAGAAGCTTTCTTT
NA	TRBJ1-6	NA	12	TRBV13	CASSLLRSPLHF	TGTGCCAGCAGCTTACTGCGATCACCCCTCCACTTT
NA	TRBJ2-2	NA	13	TRBV4-1	CASTGLAGGELFF	TGCGCCAGCACCGGACTCGCAGGCGGGGAGCTGTTTTTT
TRBD1	TRBJ2-2	once	16	TRBV2	CASSEGQGARIGELFF	TGTGCCAGCAGTGAAGGACAGGGGGCGAGGATCGGGGAGCTGTTTTTT
NA	TRBJ1-2	once	15	TRBV5-5	CASSLESWQANGYTF	TGTGCCAGCAGCCTGGAGAGTTGGCAGGCGAATGGCTACACCTTC
NA	TRBJ1-2	NA	12	TRBV5-8	CASSLTGYGYTF	TGTGCCAGCAGCTTAACAGGGTATGGCTACACCTTC
NA	TRBJ1-3	NA	16	TRBV5-8	CASSLGVSVSGNTIYF	TGTGCCAGCAGCTTGGGAGTCTCAGTCTCTGGAAACACCATATATTTT
NA	TRBJ1-3	NA	15	TRBV6-5	CASSYGGFAGNTIYF	TGTGCCAGCAGTTACGGGGGGTTTGCTGGAAACACCATATATTTT
TRBD1	TRBJ2-7	NA	14	TRBV13	CASSLPDRAHEQYF	TGTGCCAGCAGCCTTCCGGACAGGGCCCACGAGCAGTACTTC
NA	TRBJ1-6	once	14	TRBV6-5	CASSYSTENSPLHF	TGTGCCAGCAGTTACTCTACAGAAAACTCACCCCTCCACTTT
NA	TRBJ2-3	NA	18	TRBV2	CASSPTSGPRGFRDTQYF	TGTGCCAGCAGTCCAACATCCGGGCCCAGAGGCTTCAGAGATACGCAGTATTTT
TRBD1	TRBJ2-7	NA	15	TRBV7-9	CASSLSGTGTYEQYF	TGTGCCAGCAGCTTATCCGGGACAGGGACCTACGAGCAGTACTTC
NA	TRBJ1-1	NA	14	TRBV10-3	CAISETGGNTEAFF	TGTGCCATCAGCGAGACAGGAGGGAACACTGAAGCTTTCTTT
NA	TRBJ1-4	NA	12	TRBV7-9	CASSLVNEKLFF	TGTGCCAGCAGCTTGGTTAATGAAAAACTGTTTTTT
NA	TRBJ1-1	NA	13	TRBV2	CASRDSLNTEAFF	TGTGCCAGCAGGGACAGCCTGAACACTGAAGCTTTCTTT
NA	TRBJ2-3	NA	13	TRBV19	CASSVQGPDTQYF	TGTGCCAGTAGTGTACAGGGCCCAGATACGCAGTATTTT
NA	TRBJ1-5	NA	15	TRBV6-5	CASSSTGDDNQPQHF	TGTGCCAGCAGTTCGACAGGTGACGACAATCAGCCCCAGCATTTT
NA	TRBJ1-2	NA	12	TRBV29-1	CSVVPSYYGYTF	TGCAGCGTTGTCCCCAGCTACTATGGCTACACCTTC
TRBD1	TRBJ1-1	NA	13	TRBV30	CAWTTTGGTEAFF	TGTGCCTGGACCACGACAGGGGGGACTGAAGCTTTCTTT
NA	TRBJ1-2	NA	12	TRBV29-1	CSVSRGAGGYTF	TGCAGCGTAAGTCGAGGGGCTGGCGGCTACACCTTC
NA	TRBJ1-1	NA	13	TRBV5-1	CASSLMGTTEAFF	TGCGCCAGCAGCTTGATGGGGACCACTGAAGCTTTCTTT
TRBD1	TRBJ1-1	NA	13	TRBV30	CAWSGGGNTEAFF	TGTGCCTGGAGTGGAGGGGGCAACACTGAAGCTTTCTTT
NA	TRBJ2-7	NA	13	TRBV3-1/TRBV3-2	CASSLGGSYEQYF	TGTGCCAGCAGCTTGGGCGGCTCCTACGAGCAGTACTTC
NA	TRBJ2-3	NA	14	TRBV11-3	CASSLGRGTDTQYF	TGTGCCAGCAGCTTGGGAAGAGGGACAGATACGCAGTATTTT
NA	TRBJ1-1	NA	15	TRBV7-8	CASSLVLQSNTEAFF	TGTGCCAGCAGCTTAGTCTTGCAGTCGAACACTGAAGCTTTCTTT
NA	TRBJ2-6	NA	14	TRBV11-2	CASSGNTGANVLTF	TGTGCCAGCAGCGGTAATACTGGGGCCAACGTCCTGACTTTC
NA	TRBJ1-1	NA	14	TRBV11-1	CASSFGGQSTEAFF	TGTGCCAGCAGCTTCGGGGGGCAAAGCACTGAAGCTTTCTTT
NA	TRBJ2-7	NA	12	TRBV3-1/TRBV3-2	CASSQYAYEQYF	TGTGCCAGCAGCCAATATGCCTACGAGCAGTACTTC
NA	TRBJ2-7	once	13	TRBV10-1	CASNVNPFYEQYF	TGCGCCAGCAACGTCAATCCCTTCTACGAGCAGTACTTC
NA	TRBJ1-5	NA	13	TRBV30	CAWSTGIGQPQHF	TGTGCCTGGAGTACTGGGATAGGGCAGCCCCAGCATTTT
NA	TRBJ1-5	medium-sized	15	TRBV28	CASTQVRGSNQPQHF	TGTGCCAGCACCCAGGTTAGGGGGAGCAATCAGCCCCAGCATTTT
NA	TRBJ1-2	NA	15	TRBV19	CASIEAGGRNYGYTF	TGTGCCAGTATCGAGGCGGGAGGGAGGAACTATGGCTACACCTTC
TRBD2	TRBJ2-1	NA	16	TRBV7-9	CASSGDGTSGRNEQFF	TGTGCCAGCAGCGGAGATGGGACTAGCGGGAGGAATGAGCAGTTCTTC
NA	TRBJ2-7	NA	13	TRBV2	CASTPKVRGEQYF	TGTGCCAGCACCCCAAAGGTCAGGGGCGAGCAGTACTTC
NA	TRBJ1-1	once	14	TRBV30	CAWSYRRTKAEAFF	TGTGCCTGGAGTTACCGCAGGACAAAGGCTGAAGCTTTCTTT
NA	TRBJ1-4	NA	15	TRBV10-3	CAISESKVQNEKLFF	TGTGCCATCAGTGAGTCGAAGGTCCAAAATGAAAAACTGTTTTTT